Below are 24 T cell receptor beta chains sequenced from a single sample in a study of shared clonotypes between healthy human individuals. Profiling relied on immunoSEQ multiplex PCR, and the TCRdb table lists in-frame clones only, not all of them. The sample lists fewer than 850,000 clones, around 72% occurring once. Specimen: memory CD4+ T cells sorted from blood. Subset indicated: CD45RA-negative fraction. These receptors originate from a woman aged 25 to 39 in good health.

Here the CDR3 reads CASSHGQGPTTEAFF. CDR3 DNA: TGTGCCAGCAGCCACGGACAGGGCCCTACCACTGAAGCTTTCTTT. This chain connects TRBV4-2 to TRBJ1-1; TRBD1 agrees at 8 bases. This CDR3 comprises 15 residues. Germline lookup yields CDR1 LGHNA and CDR2 YNFKEQ. J was trimmed by 4 bases and V by 3 bases; bases with no gene match: 7.

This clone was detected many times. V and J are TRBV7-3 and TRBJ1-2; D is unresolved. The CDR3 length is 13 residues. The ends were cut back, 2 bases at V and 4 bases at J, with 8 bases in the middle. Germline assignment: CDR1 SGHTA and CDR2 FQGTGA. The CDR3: CASSLESTYGYTF. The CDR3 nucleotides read TGTGCCAGCAGCTTAGAGAGCACCTATGGCTACACCTTC.

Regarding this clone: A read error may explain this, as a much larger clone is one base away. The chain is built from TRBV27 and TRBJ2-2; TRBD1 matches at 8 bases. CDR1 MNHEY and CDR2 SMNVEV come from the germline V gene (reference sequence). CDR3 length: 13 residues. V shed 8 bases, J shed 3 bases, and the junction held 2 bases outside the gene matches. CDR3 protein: CASGQGYTGELFF. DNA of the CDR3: TGTGCCAGCGGACAGGGATACACCGGGGAGCTGTTTTTT.

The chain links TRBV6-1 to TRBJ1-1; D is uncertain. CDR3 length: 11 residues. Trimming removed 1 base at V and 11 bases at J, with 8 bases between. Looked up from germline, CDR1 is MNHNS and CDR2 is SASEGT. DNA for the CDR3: TGTGCCAGCAGTGAAGTAGTAAGGGCTTTCTTT. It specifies CASSEVVRAFF.

The CDR3 nucleotides are TGCGCCAGCAGCACGTTGGGGGCGTACACCGGGGAGCTGTTTTTT. It encodes CASSTLGAYTGELFF. The genes are TRBV5-1 and TRBJ2-2; D might be TRBD1 (6 bases). The germline V gene has CDR1 SGHRS and CDR2 YFSETQ. Trimming took 4 bases from V and 3 from J, leaving 13 bases between them. The CDR3 is 15 amino acids.

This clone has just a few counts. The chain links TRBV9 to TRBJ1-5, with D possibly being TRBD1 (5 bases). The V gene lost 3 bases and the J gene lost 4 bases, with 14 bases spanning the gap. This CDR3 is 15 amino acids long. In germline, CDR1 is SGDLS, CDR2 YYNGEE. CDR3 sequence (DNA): TGTGCCAGCAGCGCACAACCGGGACGGAATCAGCCCCAGCATTTT. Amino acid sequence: CASSAQPGRNQPQHF.

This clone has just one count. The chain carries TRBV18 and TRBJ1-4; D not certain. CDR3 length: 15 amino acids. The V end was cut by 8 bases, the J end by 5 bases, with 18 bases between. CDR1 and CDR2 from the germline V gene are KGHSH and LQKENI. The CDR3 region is CASQTSPVTNEKLFF. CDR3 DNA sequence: TGTGCCAGCCAAACTTCCCCCGTGACGAATGAAAAACTGTTTTTT.

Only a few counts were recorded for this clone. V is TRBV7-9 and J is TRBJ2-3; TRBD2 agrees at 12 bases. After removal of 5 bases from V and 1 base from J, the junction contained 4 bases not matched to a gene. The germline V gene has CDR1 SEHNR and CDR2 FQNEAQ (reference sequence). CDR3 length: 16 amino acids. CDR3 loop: CASSLTSGRGTDTQYF. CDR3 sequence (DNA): TGTGCCAGCAGCCTGACTAGCGGGAGAGGCACAGATACGCAGTATTTT.

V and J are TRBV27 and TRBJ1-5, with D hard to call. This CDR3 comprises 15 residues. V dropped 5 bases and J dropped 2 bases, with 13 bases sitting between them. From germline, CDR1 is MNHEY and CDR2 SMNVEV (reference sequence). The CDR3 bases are TGTGCCAGCAGTCGGTCCGGGTTAGGCAATCAGCCCCAGCATTTT. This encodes CASSRSGLGNQPQHF.

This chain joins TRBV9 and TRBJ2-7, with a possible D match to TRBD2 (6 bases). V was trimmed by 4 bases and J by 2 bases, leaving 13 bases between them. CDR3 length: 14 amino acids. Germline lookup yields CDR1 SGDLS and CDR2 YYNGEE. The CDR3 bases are TGTGCCAGCAGCTCCCCTAGCGTACCCTACGAGCAGTACTTC. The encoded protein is CASSSPSVPYEQYF.

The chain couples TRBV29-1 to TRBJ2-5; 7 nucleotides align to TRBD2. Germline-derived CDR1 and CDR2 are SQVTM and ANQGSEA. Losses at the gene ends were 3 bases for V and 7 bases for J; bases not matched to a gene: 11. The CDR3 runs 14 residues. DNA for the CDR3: TGCAGCGTTGAGGCAACTAGCGCCCCGTGGACCCAGTACTTC. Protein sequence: CSVEATSAPWTQYF.

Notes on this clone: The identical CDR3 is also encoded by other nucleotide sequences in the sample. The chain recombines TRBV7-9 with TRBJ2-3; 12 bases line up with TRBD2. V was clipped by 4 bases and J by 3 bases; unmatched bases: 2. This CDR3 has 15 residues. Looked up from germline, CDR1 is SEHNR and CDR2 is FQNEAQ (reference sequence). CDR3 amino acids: CASSSGLAGTDTQYF. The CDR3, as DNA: TGTGCCAGCAGCTCTGGACTAGCGGGAACAGATACGCAGTATTTT.

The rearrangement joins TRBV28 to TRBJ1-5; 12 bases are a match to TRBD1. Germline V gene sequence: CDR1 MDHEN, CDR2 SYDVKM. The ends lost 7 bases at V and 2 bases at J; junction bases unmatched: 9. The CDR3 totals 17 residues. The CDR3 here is CASTGTGGAGGNQPQHF. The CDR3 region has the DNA TGTGCCAGCACGGGGACAGGGGGCGCAGGAGGCAATCAGCCCCAGCATTTT. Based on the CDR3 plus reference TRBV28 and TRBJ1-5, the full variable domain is DVKVTQSSRYLVKRTGEKVFLECVQDMDHENMFWYRQDPGLGLRLIYFSYDVKMKEKGDIPEGYSVSREKKERFSLILESASTNQTSMYLCASTGTGGAGGNQPQHFGDGTRLSIL.

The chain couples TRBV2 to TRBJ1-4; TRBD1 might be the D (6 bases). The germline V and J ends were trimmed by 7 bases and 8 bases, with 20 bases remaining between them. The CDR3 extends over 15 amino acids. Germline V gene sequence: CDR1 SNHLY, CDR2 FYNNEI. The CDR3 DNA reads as TGTGCCAGCACCATTAAACAGGGTCTTAAAGAAAAACTGTTTTTT. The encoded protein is CASTIKQGLKEKLFF.

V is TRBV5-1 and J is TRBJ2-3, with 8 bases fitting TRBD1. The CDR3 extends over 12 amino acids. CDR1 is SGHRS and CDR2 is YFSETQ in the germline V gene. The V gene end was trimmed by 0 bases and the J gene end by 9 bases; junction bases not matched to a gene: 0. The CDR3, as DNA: TGCGCCAGCAGCTTGGACAGGGGGACGCAGTATTTT. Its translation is CASSLDRGTQYF.

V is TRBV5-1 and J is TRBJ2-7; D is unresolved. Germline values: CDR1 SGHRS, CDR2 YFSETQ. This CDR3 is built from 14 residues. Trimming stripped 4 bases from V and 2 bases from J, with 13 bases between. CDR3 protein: CASSRQDDTYEQYF. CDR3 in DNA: TGCGCCAGCAGCCGCCAGGATGACACCTACGAGCAGTACTTC.

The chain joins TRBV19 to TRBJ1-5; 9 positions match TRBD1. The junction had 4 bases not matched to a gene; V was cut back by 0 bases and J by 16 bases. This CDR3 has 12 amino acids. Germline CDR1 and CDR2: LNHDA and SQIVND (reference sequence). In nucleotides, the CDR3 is TGTGCCAGTAGTATAGAACAGGGGGCCCTTCATTTT. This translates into CASSIEQGALHF.

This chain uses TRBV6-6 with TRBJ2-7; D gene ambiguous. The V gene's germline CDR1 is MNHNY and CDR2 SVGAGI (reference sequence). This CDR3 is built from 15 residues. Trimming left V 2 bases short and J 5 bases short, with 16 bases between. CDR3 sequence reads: CASSYVGRALHEQYF. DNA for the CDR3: TGTGCCAGCAGTTACGTCGGTCGGGCGCTACACGAGCAGTACTTC.

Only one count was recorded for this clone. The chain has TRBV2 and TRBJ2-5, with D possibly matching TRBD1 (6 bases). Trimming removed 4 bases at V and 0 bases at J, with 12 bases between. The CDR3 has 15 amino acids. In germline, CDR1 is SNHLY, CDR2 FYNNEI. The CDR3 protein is CASSGTAEYQETQYF. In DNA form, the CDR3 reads TGTGCCAGCAGTGGGACAGCCGAGTACCAAGAGACCCAGTACTTC.

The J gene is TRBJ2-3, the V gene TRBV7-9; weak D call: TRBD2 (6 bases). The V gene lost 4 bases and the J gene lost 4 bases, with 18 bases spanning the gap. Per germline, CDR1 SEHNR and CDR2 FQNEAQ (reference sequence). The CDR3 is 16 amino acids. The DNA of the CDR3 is TGTGCCAGCAGCTCCCTCGCTGGGGGAGGTTCAGATACGCAGTATTTT. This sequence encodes CASSSLAGGGSDTQYF.

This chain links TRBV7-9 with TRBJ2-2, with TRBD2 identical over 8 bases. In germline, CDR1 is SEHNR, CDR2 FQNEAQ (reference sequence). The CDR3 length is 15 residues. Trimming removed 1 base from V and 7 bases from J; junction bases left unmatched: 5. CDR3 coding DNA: TGTGCCAGCAGCTTAGAATCCCTAGCGGGCGGGGAGCTGTTTTTT. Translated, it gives CASSLESLAGGELFF. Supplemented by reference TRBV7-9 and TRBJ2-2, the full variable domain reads DTGVSQNPRHKITKRGQNVTFRCDPISEHNRLYWYRQTLGQGPEFLTYFQNEAQLEKSRLLSDRFSAERPKGSFSTLEIQRTEQGDSAMYLCASSLESLAGGELFFGEGSRLTVL.

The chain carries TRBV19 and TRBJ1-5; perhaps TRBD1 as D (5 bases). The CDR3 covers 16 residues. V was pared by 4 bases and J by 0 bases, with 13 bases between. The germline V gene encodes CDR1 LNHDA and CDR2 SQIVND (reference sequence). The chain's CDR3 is CASSTYTQGSNQPQHF. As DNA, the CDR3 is TGTGCCAGTAGTACCTACACCCAGGGTAGCAATCAGCCCCAGCATTTT.

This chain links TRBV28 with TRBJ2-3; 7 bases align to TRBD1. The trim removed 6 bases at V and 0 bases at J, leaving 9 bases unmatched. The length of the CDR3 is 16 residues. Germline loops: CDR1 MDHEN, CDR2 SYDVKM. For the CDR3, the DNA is TGTGCCAGCAGCCGACATGGACAGGCTAGCACAGATACGCAGTATTTT. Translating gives CASSRHGQASTDTQYF.

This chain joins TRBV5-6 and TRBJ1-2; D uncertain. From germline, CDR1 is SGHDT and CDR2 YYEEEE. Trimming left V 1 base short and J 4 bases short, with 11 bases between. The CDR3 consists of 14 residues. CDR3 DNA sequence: TGTGCCAGCAGCTTGCGTAGGGCTAGCTATGGCTACACCTTC. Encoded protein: CASSLRRASYGYTF.